The 27 T cell receptor beta chains listed next were all sequenced from one sample in a study of blood T cell repertoires in COVID-19. Sequencing used immunoSEQ multiplex PCR; TCRdb keeps in-frame clones, though not all of them. This table holds some 130,000 clones, more than 85% found once. The specimen sequenced was peripheral blood. All receptors derive from a man in his sixties with active or convalescent COVID-19.

The DNA for the CDR3 is TGTGCCTGGAGTGGAGTTTATAGCAATCAGCCCCAGCATTTT. It is translated as CAWSGVYSNQPQHF. V is TRBV30 and J is TRBJ1-5, with unresolved D. Trimming shortened V by 1 base and J by 0 bases, and 7 bases separated the two germline ends. The germline CDR1 and CDR2 sequences are GTSNPN and SVGIG (reference sequence). This CDR3 region has 14 residues. The entire variable domain, with the rest obtained from reference TRBV30 and TRBJ1-5, is as follows: SQTIHQWPATLVQPVGSPLSLECTVEGTSNPNLYWYRQAAGRGLQLLFYSVGIGQISSEVPQNLSASRPQDRQFILSSKKLLLSDSGFYLCAWSGVYSNQPQHFGDGTRLSIL.

This clone was detected only a few times. The chain joins TRBV6-7 to TRBJ1-5; the D gene is possibly TRBD1 (5 bases). TRBV6-7 is an open reading frame whose function is uncertain. The ends were cut back, 2 bases at V and 6 bases at J, with 14 bases in the middle. The CDR3 loop spans 15 amino acids. The CDR3 nucleotides read TGTGCCAGCAGTTACCCTAAGACAACAGGTCAGCCCCAGCATTTT. Encoded protein: CASSYPKTTGQPQHF.

CDR3 sequence reads: CASSYSGDPQETQYF. The CDR3 nucleotides are TGTGCCAGCAGTTACTCGGGCGACCCCCAAGAGACCCAGTACTTC. The chain recombines TRBV6-6 with TRBJ2-5; D remains unclear. This CDR3 contains 15 residues. Germline-derived CDR1 and CDR2 are MNHNY and SVGAGI (reference sequence). V lost 0 bases, J lost 1 base, and 9 bases lay in between.

The chain couples TRBV19 to TRBJ1-3, with TRBD1 matching 11 bases. Trimming cost V 8 bases and J 0 bases; bases outside gene matches: 3. The CDR3 has 15 amino acids. Germline CDR1 reads LNHDA; CDR2 reads SQIVND (reference sequence). DNA of the CDR3: TGTGCCAGTGGGGACAGGGGGAACTCTGGAAACACCATATATTTT. Protein product: CASGDRGNSGNTIYF.

The rearrangement uses TRBV5-5 and TRBJ1-1; a weak D match, TRBD1 (5 bases). Germline CDR1 is SGHKS and CDR2 is YYEKEE (reference sequence). The CDR3 has 14 amino acids. Trimming removed 5 bases at V and 1 base at J, with 12 bases between. The CDR3 is CASRGGRANTEAFF. The CDR3 nucleotides are TGTGCCAGCAGGGGAGGCAGGGCGAACACTGAAGCTTTCTTT.

The gene calls are TRBV29-1 and TRBJ2-1; 12 positions match TRBD2. Germline V CDR1 and CDR2: SQVTM, ANQGSEA. The CDR3 has 13 amino acids. The trim removed 5 bases at V and 6 bases at J, leaving 2 bases unmatched. The CDR3 is CSVRLAGVNEQFF. CDR3 nucleotides: TGCAGCGTTAGACTAGCGGGGGTCAATGAGCAGTTCTTC.

CDR3 residues: CASSQAASAGTDTQYF. For the CDR3, the DNA is TGTGCCAGCAGTCAAGCAGCTAGCGCGGGTACAGATACGCAGTATTTT. The V and J genes are TRBV6-2 or TRBV6-3 and TRBJ2-3, with D perhaps matching TRBD2 (6 bases). The CDR3 consists of 16 residues. Looked up from germline, CDR1 is MNHEY and CDR2 is SVGEGT. The ends were cut back, 5 bases at V and 3 bases at J, with 18 bases in the middle.

This sequence joins TRBV5-1 and TRBJ2-5, with D possibly being TRBD2 (5 bases). Per germline, CDR1 SGHRS and CDR2 YFSETQ. This CDR3 comprises 15 residues. V was trimmed by 4 bases and J by 2 bases, leaving 15 bases between them. This chain's CDR3 is CASSPDSPGQETQYF. Here the CDR3 DNA reads TGCGCCAGCAGCCCTGACTCACCGGGGCAAGAGACCCAGTACTTC.

V and J are TRBV27 and TRBJ1-2, with TRBD1 matching 7 bases. This CDR3 comprises 13 residues. The germline V gene has CDR1 MNHEY and CDR2 SMNVEV (reference sequence). The J segment lost 7 bases and the V segment lost 0 bases, leaving 2 bases of the junction unmatched. The CDR3 region is CASSLSGGGGYTF. CDR3 nucleotide sequence: TGTGCCAGCAGTTTATCAGGGGGCGGTGGCTACACCTTC.

J is TRBJ1-1 and V is TRBV6-2 or TRBV6-3; D gene uncertain. Per the germline V gene, CDR1 is MNHEY and CDR2 is SVGEGT. This CDR3 is built from 13 residues. Trimming took off 0 bases at V and 4 bases at J, with 6 bases between the two ends. The CDR3 sequence: CASSYSASTEAFF. CDR3 DNA: TGTGCCAGCAGTTACTCCGCGAGCACTGAAGCTTTCTTT.

The V gene is TRBV7-2, the J gene TRBJ2-2; 11 bases are shared with TRBD1. This CDR3 comprises 17 residues. Germline lookup yields CDR1 SGHTA and CDR2 FQGNSA. The trim removed 7 bases at V and 4 bases at J, leaving 11 bases unmatched. Written as DNA, the CDR3 is TGTGCCAGCATACGGACCTCCGGGACAGGGGGCACCGGGGAGCTGTTTTTT. The encoded protein is CASIRTSGTGGTGELFF.

V usage is TRBV7-2 and J usage is TRBJ2-5; 7 nucleotides align to TRBD2. The junction had 10 bases not matched to a gene; V was cut back by 6 bases and J by 3 bases. CDR1 is SGHTA and CDR2 is FQGNSA in the germline V gene. The CDR3 has 15 residues. CDR3 bases: TGTGCCAGCAGATATTCCCTCAGCGGGGAAGAGACCCAGTACTTC. Translated: CASRYSLSGEETQYF.

CDR3 nucleotide sequence: TGTGCCAGCAGTTTTCCCCCCTCGGGACTGCAAAACTCTGGAAACACCATATATTTT. Translated: CASSFPPSGLQNSGNTIYF. This chain links TRBV28 with TRBJ1-3, with D perhaps TRBD1 (5 bases). Trimming took 3 bases from V and 0 from J, leaving 21 bases between them. Germline CDR1 reads MDHEN; CDR2 reads SYDVKM. CDR3 length equals 19 residues.

This chain connects TRBV10-3 to TRBJ2-3; D not certain. V lost 10 bases to trimming and J lost 1 base, with 15 bases between them. CDR1 and CDR2 from the germline V gene are ENHRY and SYGVKD. CDR3 length: 14 residues. In DNA form, the CDR3 reads TGTGCCACCGAAACGGTCAGCGGCACAGATACGCAGTATTTT. This sequence encodes CATETVSGTDTQYF.

This chain uses TRBV10-2 with TRBJ1-5; D unclear. Trimming stripped 1 base from V and 4 bases from J, with 5 bases between. The CDR3 covers 13 residues. CDR1 is WSHSY and CDR2 is SAAADI in the germline V gene. For the CDR3, the DNA is TGCGCCAGCAGTGAGTACGAGAATCAGCCCCAGCATTTT. This codes for CASSEYENQPQHF.

The gene calls are TRBV19 and TRBJ2-5; TRBD2 aligns across 10 bases. CDR1 and CDR2 (germline): LNHDA, SQIVND (reference sequence). The CDR3 consists of 16 residues. Trimming at V came to 5 bases and at J to 5 bases, leaving 11 bases not matched to a gene. CDR3 DNA: TGTGCCAGTAGTCCAAAAGCGGGGGGGCTTGCGGAGACCCAGTACTTC. It codes for CASSPKAGGLAETQYF.

This rearrangement joins TRBV6-5 to TRBJ1-1; 8 positions agree with TRBD1. From germline, CDR1 is MNHEY and CDR2 SVGAGI. V trimming: 5 bases; J trimming: 6 bases; junction bases outside the gene matches: 5. CDR3 length: 13 amino acids. The DNA for the CDR3 is TGTGCCAGCAGTCCACCAGGGGGCCCTGAAGCTTTCTTT. Translated, it gives CASSPPGGPEAFF.

The CDR3 coding sequence is TGTGCCAGCAGCATCGCGGGTAGATCCTACAATGAGCAGTTCTTC. Its translation: CASSIAGRSYNEQFF. The V call is TRBV7-2, the J call TRBJ2-1, with a possible D match to TRBD2 (5 bases). The CDR3 consists of 15 residues. Trimming left V 5 bases short and J 1 base short, with 12 bases between. Germline-derived CDR1 and CDR2 are SGHTA and FQGNSA.

This chain joins TRBV2 and TRBJ2-7; 11 positions agree with TRBD1. Germline CDR1 and CDR2: SNHLY and FYNNEI. This CDR3 contains 15 residues. V lost 2 bases, J lost 3 bases, and 3 bases stayed unmatched. The CDR3 reads CASSEPGQGGYEQYF. For the CDR3, the DNA is TGTGCCAGCAGTGAACCGGGACAGGGGGGCTACGAGCAGTACTTC.

V usage is TRBV27 and J usage is TRBJ1-1; TRBD1 matches 7 bases. Per the germline V gene, CDR1 is MNHEY and CDR2 is SMNVEV (reference sequence). CDR3 length: 15 residues. V shed 5 bases, J shed 1 base, and the junction held 7 bases outside the gene matches. The CDR3: CASSPFDRANTEAFF. CDR3 coding DNA: TGTGCCAGCAGTCCATTCGACAGGGCGAACACTGAAGCTTTCTTT.

V and J are TRBV11-1 and TRBJ2-7, with unresolved D. Germline CDR1 reads SGHAT; CDR2 reads FQDESV (reference sequence). The CDR3 sequence is 13 residues long. V was trimmed by 3 bases and J by 1 base, leaving 7 bases between them. The CDR3 reads CASSLLESYEQYF. The CDR3 coding sequence is TGTGCCAGCAGCTTGCTGGAGTCCTACGAGCAGTACTTC. Combining the CDR3 with reference TRBV11-1 and TRBJ2-7 gives the whole variable domain EAEVAQSPRYKITEKSQAVAFWCDPISGHATLYWYRQILGQGPELLVQFQDESVVDDSQLPKDRFSAERLKGVDSTLKIQPAELGDSAMYLCASSLLESYEQYFGPGTRLTVT.

The V and J genes are TRBV4-3 and TRBJ1-4; 7 bases align to TRBD1. The V segment lost 4 bases and the J segment 6 bases; nucleotides outside the gene matches: 11. Germline V lookup: CDR1 LGHNA, CDR2 YSLEER. The CDR3 contains 16 residues. For the CDR3, the DNA is TGCGCCAGCAGCCCGTTTGGACAGGTCCTCGATGAAAAACTGTTTTTT. It specifies CASSPFGQVLDEKLFF.

This chain links TRBV6-2 or TRBV6-3 with TRBJ1-5; TRBD1 agrees at 9 bases. Per germline, CDR1 MNHEY and CDR2 SVGEGT. The CDR3 has 16 residues. V lost 6 bases, J lost 1 base, and 7 bases stayed unmatched. This chain's CDR3 is CASSRLGQGSNQPQHF. The CDR3 DNA reads as TGTGCCAGCAGCCGATTGGGACAGGGCAGCAATCAGCCCCAGCATTTT.

V gene TRBV11-2 combines with J gene TRBJ1-1, with D hard to call. There are 14 residues in the CDR3. From germline, CDR1 is SGHAT and CDR2 FQNNGV. V was shortened by 2 bases and J by 0 bases, with 7 bases between the two germline ends. CDR3 nucleotide sequence: TGTGCCAGCAGCTTAACTACCCTGAACACTGAAGCTTTCTTT. Translation: CASSLTTLNTEAFF.

The rearrangement uses TRBV3-1 (or the pseudogene TRBV3-2) and TRBJ2-2; 9 bases agree with TRBD2. The CDR3 is 15 residues long. Germline-derived CDR1 and CDR2 are LGHDT and YNNKEL (reference sequence). V trimming: 9 bases; J trimming: 3 bases; junction bases outside the gene matches: 8. The CDR3 spells CARSRGGRYTGELFF. The CDR3 DNA sequence: TGTGCCAGATCGCGGGGGGGCCGGTACACCGGGGAGCTGTTTTTT.

The chain is built from TRBV5-6 and TRBJ2-3, with D possibly TRBD1 on 6 matching bases. The CDR3 runs 16 residues. Germline V lookup: CDR1 SGHDT, CDR2 YYEEEE. With 4 bases removed from V and 2 bases from J, the gap between germline ends came to 17 bases. CDR3 coding DNA: TGTGCCAGCAGCCCCGGGACACCAGAAAACACAGATACGCAGTATTTT. Protein: CASSPGTPENTDTQYF.

This chain links TRBV28 with TRBJ1-2, with unresolved D. The CDR3 is 12 residues long. The V gene lost 0 bases and the J gene lost 8 bases, with 7 bases spanning the gap. Germline V gives CDR1 MDHEN, CDR2 SYDVKM. CDR3: CASSLWSRGYTF. CDR3 bases: TGTGCCAGCAGTTTATGGTCCAGAGGCTACACCTTC.